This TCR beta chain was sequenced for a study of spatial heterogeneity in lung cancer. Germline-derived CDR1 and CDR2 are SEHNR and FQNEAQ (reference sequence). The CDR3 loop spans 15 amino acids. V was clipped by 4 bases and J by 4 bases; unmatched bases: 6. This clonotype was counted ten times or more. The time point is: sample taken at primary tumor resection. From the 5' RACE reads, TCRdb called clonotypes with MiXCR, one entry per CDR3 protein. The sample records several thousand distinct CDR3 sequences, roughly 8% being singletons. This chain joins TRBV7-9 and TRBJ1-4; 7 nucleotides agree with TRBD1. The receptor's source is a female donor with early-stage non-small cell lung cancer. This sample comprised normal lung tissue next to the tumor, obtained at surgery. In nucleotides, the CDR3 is TGTGCCAGCAGCTATTCGGACAGGATTAATGAAAAACTGTTTTTT. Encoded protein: CASSYSDRINEKLFF.